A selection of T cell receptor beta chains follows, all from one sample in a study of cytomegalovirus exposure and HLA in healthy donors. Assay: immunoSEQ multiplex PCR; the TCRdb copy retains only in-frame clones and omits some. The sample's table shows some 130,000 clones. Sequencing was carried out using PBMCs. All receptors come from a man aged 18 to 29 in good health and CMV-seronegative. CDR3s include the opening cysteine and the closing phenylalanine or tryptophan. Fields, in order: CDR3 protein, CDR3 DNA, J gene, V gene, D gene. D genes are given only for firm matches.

CASSLDPGNGQPQHF	TGCGCCAGCAGCTTGGATCCAGGGAACGGCCAGCCCCAGCATTTT	TRBJ1-5	TRBV5-1	NA
CASSPGQVSGEQFF	TGTGCCAGCAGCCCCGGACAGGTTTCGGGTGAGCAGTTCTTC	TRBJ2-1	TRBV5-4	TRBD1
CASQGTGGTGETQYF	TGTGCCAGTCAGGGGACGGGAGGGACTGGAGAGACCCAGTACTTC	TRBJ2-5	TRBV6-6	TRBD2
CATSRDSGGSFLMGYTF	TGTGCCACCAGCAGAGATAGCGGCGGCAGCTTCCTTATGGGCTACACCTTC	TRBJ1-2	TRBV15	NA
CASSLPGADNEQFF	TGTGCCAGCAGTTTACCGGGAGCGGACAATGAGCAGTTCTTC	TRBJ2-1	TRBV28	NA
CASSYREYTEAFF	TGTGCCAGCAGCTACAGGGAGTACACTGAAGCTTTCTTT	TRBJ1-1	TRBV7-9	NA
CASSLERRESYNEQFF	TGTGCCAGCAGCTTAGAGCGCAGGGAATCCTACAATGAGCAGTTCTTC	TRBJ2-1	TRBV11-1	NA
CASSEAPLDRGTNYGYTF	TGTGCCAGCAGTGAAGCGCCCCTGGACAGGGGGACTAACTATGGCTACACCTTC	TRBJ1-2	TRBV6-1	TRBD1
CASSLDTGGGPADTQYF	TGTGCCAGCAGCTTAGATACTGGCGGGGGACCAGCAGATACGCAGTATTTT	TRBJ2-3	TRBV11-2	TRBD2
CASSLPFQGQRNTGELFF	TGTGCCAGCAGCTTACCGTTCCAGGGACAGAGGAACACCGGGGAGCTGTTTTTT	TRBJ2-2	TRBV7-3	TRBD1
CASSLGTEDNEQFF	TGTGCCAGCAGCTTAGGGACAGAAGACAATGAGCAGTTCTTC	TRBJ2-1	TRBV7-9	NA
CASSQDSGASGEQYF	TGCGCCAGCAGCCAAGACTCAGGGGCCTCTGGGGAGCAGTACTTC	TRBJ2-5	TRBV4-3	NA
CASSQLRARPFYEQYF	TGTGCCAGCAGTCAATTGCGGGCCAGGCCATTCTACGAGCAGTACTTC	TRBJ2-7	TRBV14	NA
CASSIGGGLAGDYEQYF	TGTGCCAGTAGTATAGGGGGCGGACTAGCGGGGGACTACGAGCAGTACTTC	TRBJ2-7	TRBV19	TRBD2
CASSQGSTGGYGYTF	TGTGCCAGCAGTCAAGGATCCACAGGCGGCTATGGCTACACCTTC	TRBJ1-2	TRBV28	NA
CAWTLGLAGTLITGELFF	TGTGCCTGGACCCTGGGACTAGCGGGGACCCTGATCACCGGGGAGCTGTTTTTT	TRBJ2-2	TRBV30	TRBD2
CASSFPGEGAEEQYF	TGTGCCAGCAGCTTTCCGGGCGAAGGGGCGGAGGAGCAGTACTTC	TRBJ2-7	TRBV7-9	NA
CASSLLIAGETQYF	TGTGCCAGCAGTTTACTGATTGCAGGAGAGACCCAGTACTTC	TRBJ2-5	TRBV28	NA
CASSISTRTAYEQYF	TGTGCCAGTAGTATAAGTACTCGCACAGCCTACGAGCAGTACTTC	TRBJ2-7	TRBV19	NA
CASSYGGRGTEAFF	TGTGCCAGCAGTTACGGGGGTAGGGGGACTGAAGCTTTCTTT	TRBJ1-1	TRBV6-5	NA
CASSESGGMLGTQYF	TGTGCCAGCAGTGAATCCGGCGGGATGCTGGGGACCCAGTACTTC	TRBJ2-5	TRBV25-1	NA
CASSLNRETVKLFF	TGCGCCAGCAGCTTGAACAGGGAAACGGTAAAACTGTTTTTT	TRBJ1-4	TRBV5-1	NA
CASRSLLAGVFHEQYF	TGTGCCAGCAGGAGCTTACTAGCGGGAGTTTTCCACGAGCAGTACTTC	TRBJ2-7	TRBV7-2	TRBD2
CASSPSGRLNTQYF	TGTGCCAGCAGTCCTAGCGGGAGACTAAATACGCAGTATTTT	TRBJ2-3	TRBV2	TRBD2
CASSQVKGANYGYTF	TGCGCCAGCAGCCAAGTGAAGGGGGCGAACTATGGCTACACCTTC	TRBJ1-2	TRBV4-1	TRBD1
CSAVTGGFGETQYF	TGCAGCGCTGTAACAGGGGGCTTTGGAGAGACCCAGTACTTC	TRBJ2-5	TRBV29-1	TRBD1
CASSDSPGAYNEQFF	TGTGCCAGCAGTGACTCTCCAGGGGCCTACAATGAGCAGTTCTTC	TRBJ2-1	TRBV6-4	NA
CASSVDVEAEIQYF	TGTGCCAGCAGCGTAGATGTGGAGGCCGAAATTCAGTACTTC	TRBJ2-4	TRBV9	NA
CASSAYIQPQHF	TGTGCCAGCAGTGCCTATATACAGCCCCAGCATTTT	TRBJ1-5	TRBV2	NA
CASSTRRGQAGANVLTF	TGTGCCAGTAGTACCCGGAGGGGTCAAGCTGGGGCCAACGTCCTGACTTTC	TRBJ2-6	TRBV19	NA
CASNRAGYGYTF	TGTGCCAGCAACAGGGCTGGCTATGGCTACACCTTC	TRBJ1-2	TRBV2	NA
CASSLGHEQYF	TGTGCCAGCAGTTTGGGCCACGAGCAGTACTTC	TRBJ2-7	TRBV6-5	NA
CASSRTGNQPQHF	TGTGCCAGCAGCCGGACGGGGAATCAGCCCCAGCATTTT	TRBJ1-5	TRBV28	NA
CASSLKGGNEQFF	TGTGCCAGCAGCTTGAAGGGAGGCAATGAGCAGTTCTTC	TRBJ2-1	TRBV7-2	NA
CASSQGFAEAFF	TGCGCCAGCAGCCAGGGCTTTGCTGAAGCTTTCTTT	TRBJ1-1	TRBV4-1	NA
CASSIAGHPRAFF	TGTGCCAGTAGTATCGCAGGACACCCGAGGGCTTTCTTT	TRBJ1-1	TRBV19	NA
CATRTPNEKLFF	TGTGCCACTCGGACACCGAATGAAAAACTGTTTTTT	TRBJ1-4	TRBV6-4	NA
CASRYTGADTQYF	TGTGCCAGCAGGTACACAGGGGCCGATACGCAGTATTTT	TRBJ2-3	TRBV5-6	TRBD1
CASSLFGTAPYYGYTF	TGTGCCAGCAGTTTATTTGGGACAGCGCCGTACTATGGCTACACCTTC	TRBJ1-2	TRBV27	TRBD1
CASSQAGEQYF	TGTGCCAGCAGTCAGGCGGGCGAGCAGTACTTC	TRBJ2-7	TRBV6-5	NA
CASSASGGTNYGYTF	TGTGCCAGCAGTGCATCAGGGGGAACTAACTATGGCTACACCTTC	TRBJ1-2	TRBV27	TRBD1
CASSFIRGGGTEAFF	TGTGCCAGCAGTTTCATAAGGGGGGGAGGCACTGAAGCTTTCTTT	TRBJ1-1	TRBV27	NA
CASSKPATGHYEQYF	TGTGCCAGCAGTAAACCGGCGACAGGTCATTACGAGCAGTACTTC	TRBJ2-7	TRBV28	NA
CASSLGRDRAYGYTF	TGTGCCAGCAGCTTGGGACGTGACAGGGCCTATGGCTACACCTTC	TRBJ1-2	TRBV5-8	TRBD1
CASSKSGTSMDTEAFF	TGTGCCAGCAGTAAAAGCGGGACATCCATGGACACTGAAGCTTTCTTT	TRBJ1-1	TRBV25-1	NA
CAISENEGRGPPQHF	TGTGCCATCAGTGAGAACGAGGGTCGTGGCCCGCCCCAGCATTTT	TRBJ1-5	TRBV10-3	NA
CSVVSDDEQYF	TGCAGCGTTGTCAGCGACGACGAGCAGTACTTC	TRBJ2-7	TRBV29-1	NA
CASSSPGLSSYEQYF	TGTGCCAGCAGTTCACCGGGACTCTCCAGCTACGAGCAGTACTTC	TRBJ2-7	TRBV28	NA
CASSLGRDREYEQYF	TGTGCCAGCAGCTTAGGTAGGGACAGAGAGTACGAGCAGTACTTC	TRBJ2-7	TRBV7-6	TRBD1
CASSIRQGSYGYTF	TGTGCCAGCAGCATCCGACAGGGTTCCTATGGCTACACCTTC	TRBJ1-2	TRBV7-9	TRBD1
CASSPGQGGYEQYF	TGTGCCAGCAGCCCCGGCCAGGGGGGCTACGAGCAGTACTTC	TRBJ2-7	TRBV5-4	NA
CASPVRRAQELNQPQHF	TGTGCCAGCCCGGTCCGGAGGGCGCAGGAGCTCAATCAGCCCCAGCATTTT	TRBJ1-5	TRBV21-1	NA
CASSTLRQGANTGELFF	TGTGCCAGCAGTACCCTGCGACAGGGGGCGAACACCGGGGAGCTGTTTTTT	TRBJ2-2	TRBV28	TRBD1